The sequence of this T cell receptor beta chain was determined in a study of T cell responses to AZD1222 COVID-19 vaccine. Background on the study: It was second doses at about 4 or about 12 weeks that were pooled.

This clone showed up just once. Antigen: not known. Whole-study findings and limits: Clonal diversity was possibly underestimated, and white British individuals and females predominated among donors.

Data came from immunoSEQ multiplex PCR; TCRdb stores just in-frame clones and leaves some out. In the table there are 150,000 or so clones, roughly 88% of which are singletons. Germline values: CDR1 SGHRS, CDR2 YFSETQ. With V trimmed by 4 bases and J by 5 bases, 4 bases remained unmatched. The CDR3 runs 13 residues. The sequencing used peripheral blood, collected on day 0 of AZD1222 vaccination. The V gene is TRBV5-1, the J gene TRBJ1-1; 8 nucleotides line up with TRBD1. This clonotype originated in an adult in good health. CDR3 residues: CASSDTGGTEAFF. DNA for the CDR3: TGCGCCAGCAGCGACACAGGGGGGACTGAAGCTTTCTTT. Full variable domain (missing parts from reference TRBV5-1 and TRBJ1-1): KAGVTQTPRYLIKTRGQQVTLSCSPISGHRSVSWYQQTPGQGLQFLFEYFSETQRNKGNFPGRFSGRQFSNSRSEMNVSTLELGDSALYLCASSDTGGTEAFFGQGTRLTVV.